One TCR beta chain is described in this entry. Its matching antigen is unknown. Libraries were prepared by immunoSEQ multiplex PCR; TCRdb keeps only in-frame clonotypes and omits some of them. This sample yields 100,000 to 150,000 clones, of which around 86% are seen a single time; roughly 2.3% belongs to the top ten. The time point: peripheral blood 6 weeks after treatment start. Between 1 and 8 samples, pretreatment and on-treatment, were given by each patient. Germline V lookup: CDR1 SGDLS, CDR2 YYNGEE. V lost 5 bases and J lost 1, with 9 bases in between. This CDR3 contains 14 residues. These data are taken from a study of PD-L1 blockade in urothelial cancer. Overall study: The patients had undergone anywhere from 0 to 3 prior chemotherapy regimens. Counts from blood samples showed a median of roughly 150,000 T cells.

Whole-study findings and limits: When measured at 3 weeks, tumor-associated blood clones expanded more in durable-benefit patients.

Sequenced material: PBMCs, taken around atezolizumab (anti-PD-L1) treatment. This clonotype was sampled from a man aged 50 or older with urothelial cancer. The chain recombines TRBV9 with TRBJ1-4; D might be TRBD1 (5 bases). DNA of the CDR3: TGTGCCAGCAGTTCAGGGATAACTAATGAAAAACTGTTTTTT. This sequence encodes CASSSGITNEKLFF.